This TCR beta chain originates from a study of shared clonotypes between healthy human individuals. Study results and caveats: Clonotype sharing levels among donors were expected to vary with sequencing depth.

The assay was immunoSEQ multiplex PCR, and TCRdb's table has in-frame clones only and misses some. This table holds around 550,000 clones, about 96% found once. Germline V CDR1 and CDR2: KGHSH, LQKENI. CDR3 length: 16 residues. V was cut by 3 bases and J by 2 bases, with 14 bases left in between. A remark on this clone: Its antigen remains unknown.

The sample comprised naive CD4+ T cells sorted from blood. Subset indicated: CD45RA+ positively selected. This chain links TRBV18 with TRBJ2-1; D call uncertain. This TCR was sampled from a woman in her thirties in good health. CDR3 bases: TGTGCCAGCTCACCGCCCCTAACTGCCGCCTACAATGAGCAGTTCTTC. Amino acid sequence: CASSPPLTAAYNEQFF.